This TCR beta chain was recorded in a study of T-cell memory formation after mild COVID-19. About the research overall: Largely donor-specific TCR clusters were found. Findings of the study overall: The study detected some responding clones in pre-infection memory, suggesting cross-reactive memory joined. Contracting CD8+ clones were enriched in EMRA, CD4+ mainly in CM and EM. Later expanders leaned CD4+, whereas clones that contracted between day 15 and 85 were balanced CD4/CD8.

MiXCR, applied by TCRdb to the 5' RACE reads, yields one record per CDR3 protein. The repertoire has 65,000 to 95,000 distinct CDR3 sequences, 10% to 15% of them found once; the top ten carry approximately 41%. The germline V gene encodes CDR1 SGHRS and CDR2 YFSETQ. The V segment lost 4 bases and the J segment 4 bases; nucleotides outside the gene matches: 2. This CDR3 is built from 14 residues. In the case of this clonotype: Its antigen is not identified.

The genes are TRBV5-1 and TRBJ1-6; 7 positions match TRBD1. This TCR was sampled from a man aged 18 to 35 who had mild COVID-19 (a few samples of this study predate the infection). Cell type and time point are not known. The material sequenced was PBMCs or a T cell subset sorted from them (not recorded which). The CDR3 loop reads CASSLGQYNSPLHF. DNA of the CDR3: TGCGCCAGCAGCCTGGGACAGTATAATTCACCCCTCCACTTT.